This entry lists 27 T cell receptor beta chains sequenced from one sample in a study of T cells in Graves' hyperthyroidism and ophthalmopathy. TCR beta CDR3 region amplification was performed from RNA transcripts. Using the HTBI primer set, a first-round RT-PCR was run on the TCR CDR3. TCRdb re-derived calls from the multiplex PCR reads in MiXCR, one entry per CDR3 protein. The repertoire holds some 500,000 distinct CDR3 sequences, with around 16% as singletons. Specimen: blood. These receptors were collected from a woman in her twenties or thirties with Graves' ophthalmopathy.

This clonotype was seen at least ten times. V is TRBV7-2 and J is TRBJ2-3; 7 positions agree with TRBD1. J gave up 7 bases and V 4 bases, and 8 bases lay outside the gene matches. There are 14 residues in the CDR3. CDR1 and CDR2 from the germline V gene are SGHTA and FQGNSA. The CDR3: CASSSRQGSYTQYF. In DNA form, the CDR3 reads TGTGCCAGCAGCTCCCGACAGGGAAGCTATACGCAGTATTTT.

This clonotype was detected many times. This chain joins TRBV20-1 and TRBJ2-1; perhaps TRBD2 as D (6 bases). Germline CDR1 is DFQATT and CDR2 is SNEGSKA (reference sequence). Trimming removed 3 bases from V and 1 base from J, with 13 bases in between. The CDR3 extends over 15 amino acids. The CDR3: CSASTGESSYNEQFF. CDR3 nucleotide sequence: TGCAGTGCTAGCACGGGAGAAAGTTCCTACAATGAGCAGTTCTTC.

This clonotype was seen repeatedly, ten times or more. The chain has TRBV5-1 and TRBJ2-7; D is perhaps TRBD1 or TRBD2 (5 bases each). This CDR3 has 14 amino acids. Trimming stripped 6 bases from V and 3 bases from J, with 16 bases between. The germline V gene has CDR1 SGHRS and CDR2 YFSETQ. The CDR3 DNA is TGCGCCAGCAAAAACCGGGACGGTAACTACGAGCAGTACTTC. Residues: CASKNRDGNYEQYF.

CDR3 loop: CASSSGVSLDTQYF. For the CDR3, the DNA is TGTGCCAGCAGCTCGGGGGTGTCCCTCGATACGCAGTATTTT. This chain uses TRBV5-6 with TRBJ2-3, with D tentatively TRBD2 (6 bases). The germline V and J ends were trimmed by 3 bases and 6 bases, with 14 bases remaining between them. Germline V gene data show CDR1 as SGHDT and CDR2 as YYEEEE. CDR3 length: 14 amino acids.

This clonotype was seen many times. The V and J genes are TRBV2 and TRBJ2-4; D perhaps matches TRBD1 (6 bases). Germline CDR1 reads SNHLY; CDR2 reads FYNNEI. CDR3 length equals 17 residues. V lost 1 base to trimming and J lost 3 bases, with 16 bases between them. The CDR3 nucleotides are TGTGCCAGCAGTGAAGGAACGGACAGTTACCACAAAAACATTCAGTACTTC. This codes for CASSEGTDSYHKNIQYF.

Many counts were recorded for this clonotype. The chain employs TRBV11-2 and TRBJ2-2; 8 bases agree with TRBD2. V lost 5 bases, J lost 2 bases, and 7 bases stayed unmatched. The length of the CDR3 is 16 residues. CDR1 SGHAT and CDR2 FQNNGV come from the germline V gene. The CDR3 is CASSISGIVNTGELFF. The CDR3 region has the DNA TGTGCCAGCAGCATTAGCGGGATCGTTAACACCGGGGAGCTGTTTTTT.

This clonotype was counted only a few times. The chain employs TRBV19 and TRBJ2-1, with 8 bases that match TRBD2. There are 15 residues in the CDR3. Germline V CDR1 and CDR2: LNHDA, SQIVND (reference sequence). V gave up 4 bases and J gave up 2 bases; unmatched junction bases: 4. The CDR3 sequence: CASSTGGITYNEQFF. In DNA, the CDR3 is TGTGCCAGTAGTACGGGGGGGATTACCTACAATGAGCAGTTCTTC.

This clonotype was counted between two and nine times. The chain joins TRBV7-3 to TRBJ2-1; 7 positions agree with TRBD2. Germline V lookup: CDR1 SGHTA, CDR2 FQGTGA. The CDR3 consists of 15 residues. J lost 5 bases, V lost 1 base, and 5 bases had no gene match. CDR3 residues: CASSLMSGTHNEQFF. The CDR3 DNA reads TGTGCCAGCAGCTTAATGAGCGGGACCCACAATGAGCAGTTCTTC.

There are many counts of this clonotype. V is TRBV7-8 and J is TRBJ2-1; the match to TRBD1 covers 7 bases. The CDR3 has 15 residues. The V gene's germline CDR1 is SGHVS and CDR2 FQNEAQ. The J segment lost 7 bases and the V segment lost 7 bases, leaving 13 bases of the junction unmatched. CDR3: CASTLSTGVGNEQFF. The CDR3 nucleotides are TGTGCCAGCACCCTAAGCACAGGGGTCGGGAATGAGCAGTTCTTC.

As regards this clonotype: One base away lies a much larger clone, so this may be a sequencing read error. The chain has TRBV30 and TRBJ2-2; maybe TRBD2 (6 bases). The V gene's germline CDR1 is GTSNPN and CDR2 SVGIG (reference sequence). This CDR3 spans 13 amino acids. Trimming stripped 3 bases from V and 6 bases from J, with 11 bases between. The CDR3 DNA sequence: TGTGCCTGGAGGCTAACGGGGGCCGGGGAGCTGTTTTTT. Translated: CAWRLTGAGELFF.

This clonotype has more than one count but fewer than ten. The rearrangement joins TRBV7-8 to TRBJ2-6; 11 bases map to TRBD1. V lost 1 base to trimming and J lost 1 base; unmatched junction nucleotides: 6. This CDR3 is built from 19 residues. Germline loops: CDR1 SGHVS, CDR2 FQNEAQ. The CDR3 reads CASSLDPGTGGSGANVLTF. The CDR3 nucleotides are TGTGCCAGCAGCTTAGATCCTGGGACAGGGGGGTCTGGGGCCAACGTCCTGACTTTC.

CDR3 in amino acids: CASSFLENIQYF. CDR3 DNA sequence: TGTGCCAGCAGTTTTCTGGAGAACATTCAGTACTTC. The gene calls are TRBV12-3 or TRBV12-4 and TRBJ2-4; D not certain. The CDR3 has 12 residues. V was trimmed by 3 bases and J by 7 bases, leaving 7 bases between them.

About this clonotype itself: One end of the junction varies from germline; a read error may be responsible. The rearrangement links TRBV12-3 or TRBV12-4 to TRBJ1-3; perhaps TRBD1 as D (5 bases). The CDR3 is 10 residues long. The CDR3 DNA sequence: TGTGCCAGCAGTTACGGGGCCCAGGATTTT. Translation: CASSYGAQDF.

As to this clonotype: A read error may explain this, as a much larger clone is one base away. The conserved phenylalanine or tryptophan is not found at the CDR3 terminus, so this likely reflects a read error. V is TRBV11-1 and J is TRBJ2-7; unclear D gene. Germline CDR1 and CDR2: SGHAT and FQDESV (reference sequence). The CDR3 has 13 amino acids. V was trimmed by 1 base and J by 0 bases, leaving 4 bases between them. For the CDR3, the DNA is TGTGCCAGCAGCTTAGGGATCTCCTACGAGCAGTACTCC. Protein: CASSLGISYEQYS.

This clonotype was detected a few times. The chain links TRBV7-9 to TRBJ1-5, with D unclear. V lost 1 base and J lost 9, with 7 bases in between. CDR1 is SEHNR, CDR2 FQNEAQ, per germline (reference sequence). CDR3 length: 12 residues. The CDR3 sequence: CASSLDGSPQHF. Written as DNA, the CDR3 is TGTGCCAGCAGCTTAGACGGTTCGCCCCAGCATTTT.

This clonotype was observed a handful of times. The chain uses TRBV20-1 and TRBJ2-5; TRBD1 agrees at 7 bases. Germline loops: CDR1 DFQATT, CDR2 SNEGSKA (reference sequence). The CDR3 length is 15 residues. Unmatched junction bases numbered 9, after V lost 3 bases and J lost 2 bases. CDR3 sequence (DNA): TGCAGTGCTAGGGGGGACAGAAGTAGTCAAGAGACCCAGTACTTC. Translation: CSARGDRSSQETQYF.

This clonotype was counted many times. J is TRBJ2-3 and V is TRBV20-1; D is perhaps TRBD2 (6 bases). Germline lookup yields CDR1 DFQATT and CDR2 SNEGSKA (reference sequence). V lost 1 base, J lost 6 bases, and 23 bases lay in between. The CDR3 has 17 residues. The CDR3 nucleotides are TGCAGTGCTAGAGGGTTTGGGGGGACGCAGTCGGTGGATACGCAGTATTTT. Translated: CSARGFGGTQSVDTQYF.

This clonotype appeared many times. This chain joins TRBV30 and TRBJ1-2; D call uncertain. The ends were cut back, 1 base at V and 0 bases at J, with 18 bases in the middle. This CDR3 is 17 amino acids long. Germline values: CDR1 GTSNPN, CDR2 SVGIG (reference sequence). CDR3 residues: CAWSARWVRAANYGYTF. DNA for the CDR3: TGTGCCTGGAGTGCCCGGTGGGTTCGGGCCGCTAACTATGGCTACACCTTC. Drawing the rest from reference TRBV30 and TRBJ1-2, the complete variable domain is SQTIHQWPATLVQPVGSPLSLECTVEGTSNPNLYWYRQAAGRGLQLLFYSVGIGQISSEVPQNLSASRPQDRQFILSSKKLLLSDSGFYLCAWSARWVRAANYGYTFGSGTRLTVV.

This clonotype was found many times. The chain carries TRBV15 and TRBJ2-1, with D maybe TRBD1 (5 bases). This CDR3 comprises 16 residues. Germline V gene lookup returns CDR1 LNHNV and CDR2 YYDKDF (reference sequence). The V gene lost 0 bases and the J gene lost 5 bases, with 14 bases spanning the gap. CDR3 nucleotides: TGTGCCACCAGCAGAGATCCGTCAGGGTGGAACAATGAGCAGTTCTTC. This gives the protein CATSRDPSGWNNEQFF.

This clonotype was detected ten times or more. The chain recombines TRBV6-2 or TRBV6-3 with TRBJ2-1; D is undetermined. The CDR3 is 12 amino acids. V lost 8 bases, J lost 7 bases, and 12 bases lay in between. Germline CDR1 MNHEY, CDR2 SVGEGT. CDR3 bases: TGTGCCAGCCTGGTCTACCCTAATGAGCAGTTCTTC. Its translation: CASLVYPNEQFF.

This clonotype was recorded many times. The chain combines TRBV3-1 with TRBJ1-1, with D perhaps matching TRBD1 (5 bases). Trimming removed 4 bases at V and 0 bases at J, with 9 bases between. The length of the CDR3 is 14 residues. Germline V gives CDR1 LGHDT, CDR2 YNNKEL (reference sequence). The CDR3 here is CASSLGAMNTEAFF. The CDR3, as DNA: TGTGCCAGCAGCCTCGGGGCCATGAACACTGAAGCTTTCTTT.

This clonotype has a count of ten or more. The CDR3 DNA reads as TGTGCCAGCAACCTTGGGCAGCCGCTCCTGACAGCTTTCTTT. Protein: CASNLGQPLLTAFF. The gene calls are TRBV2 and TRBJ1-1; D is undetermined. Per germline, CDR1 SNHLY and CDR2 FYNNEI. Trimming shortened V by 7 bases and J by 10 bases, and 22 bases separated the two germline ends. This CDR3 has 14 residues.

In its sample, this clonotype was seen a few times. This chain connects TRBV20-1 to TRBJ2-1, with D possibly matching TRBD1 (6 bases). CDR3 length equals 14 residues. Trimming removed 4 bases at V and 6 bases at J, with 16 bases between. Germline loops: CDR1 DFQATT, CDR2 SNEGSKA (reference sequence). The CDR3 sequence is CSAKGHIISNEQFF. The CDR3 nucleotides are TGCAGTGCTAAGGGACACATTATCTCCAATGAGCAGTTCTTC.

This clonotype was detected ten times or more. The CDR3: CASSWGGFDEQFF. CDR3 nucleotide sequence: TGTGCCAGCAGTTGGGGTGGCTTCGATGAGCAGTTCTTC. The rearrangement joins TRBV12-3 or TRBV12-4 to TRBJ2-1, with D unresolved. Between the trimmed V and J ends, which lost 4 bases and 8 bases, there was a span of 12 bases. This CDR3 contains 13 residues.

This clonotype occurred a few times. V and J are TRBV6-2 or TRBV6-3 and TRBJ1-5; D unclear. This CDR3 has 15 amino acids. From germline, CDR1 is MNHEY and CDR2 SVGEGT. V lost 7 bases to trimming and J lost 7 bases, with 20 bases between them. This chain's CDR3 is CASTATGRPSQPQHF. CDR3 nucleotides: TGTGCCAGCACCGCCACCGGGCGCCCAAGCCAGCCCCAGCATTTT.

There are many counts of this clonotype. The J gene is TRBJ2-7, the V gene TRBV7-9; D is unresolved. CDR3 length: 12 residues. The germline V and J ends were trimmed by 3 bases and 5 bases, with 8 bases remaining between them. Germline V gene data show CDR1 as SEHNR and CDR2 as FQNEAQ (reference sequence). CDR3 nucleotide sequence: TGTGCCAGCAGCTTCGAGTCGCACGAGCAGTACTTC. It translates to CASSFESHEQYF.

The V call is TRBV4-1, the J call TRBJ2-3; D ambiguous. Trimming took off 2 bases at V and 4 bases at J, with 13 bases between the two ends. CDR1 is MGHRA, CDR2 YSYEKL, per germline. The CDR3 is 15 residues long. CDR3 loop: CASSQTLDVADTQYF. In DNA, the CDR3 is TGCGCCAGCAGCCAAACTTTGGATGTCGCAGATACGCAGTATTTT.